Shown below are 30 T cell receptor beta chains from a single sample sequenced in a study of CD8 T cells in ankylosing spondylitis. TCRdb analysed the 5' RACE reads with MiXCR anew, one entry per CDR3 protein. The profile shows 200,000 to 250,000 distinct CDR3 sequences, under 30% of them singletons. The sample comprised blood, either unsorted or a sorted T cell fraction (not recorded which). The receptors derive from a male donor with ankylosing spondylitis or in good health (not recorded which).

This clonotype was counted many times. V and J are TRBV5-6 and TRBJ2-7; D may be TRBD1 or TRBD2 (5 bases each). The CDR3 extends over 15 amino acids. Germline values: CDR1 SGHDT, CDR2 YYEEEE. Trimming took 5 bases from V and 2 from J, leaving 17 bases between them. CDR3 in DNA: TGTGCCAGCAGTACTATTGGGGGATACCCCTACGAGCAGTACTTC. Protein product: CASSTIGGYPYEQYF.

This clonotype was detected many times. The chain uses TRBV6-1 and TRBJ2-7, with D possibly TRBD2 on 6 matching bases. This CDR3 has 14 residues. Germline V gives CDR1 MNHNS, CDR2 SASEGT. Trimming removed 8 bases from V and 0 bases from J, with 14 bases in between. The CDR3 DNA sequence: TGTGCCAGCGCATATTCCGGGGGCTCCTACGAGCAGTACTTC. It yields the protein CASAYSGGSYEQYF.

The sample holds one count of this clonotype. This chain joins TRBV5-5 and TRBJ2-5; D unclear. The CDR3 is 15 residues long. Germline V CDR1 and CDR2: SGHKS, YYEKEE (reference sequence). Between the trimmed V and J ends, which lost 1 base and 3 bases, there was a span of 13 bases. CDR3 sequence: CASSLPKAGEETQYF. In DNA form, the CDR3 reads TGTGCCAGCAGCTTGCCAAAAGCTGGGGAAGAGACCCAGTACTTC.

This clonotype showed up many times. The rearrangement joins TRBV20-1 to TRBJ2-3, with D perhaps assigned TRBD1 or TRBD2 (5 bases each). V was shortened by 6 bases and J by 3 bases, with 16 bases between the two germline ends. Germline CDR1 reads DFQATT; CDR2 reads SNEGSKA (reference sequence). The CDR3 totals 14 residues. CDR3 DNA sequence: TGCAGTGCGAGCTTGGGGCGCGGGACAGATACGCAGTATTTT. This gives the protein CSASLGRGTDTQYF.

This clonotype was seen only a few times. V and J are TRBV20-1 and TRBJ2-1; the D is unclear. Trimming stripped 4 bases from V and 8 bases from J, with 6 bases between. Germline CDR1 is DFQATT and CDR2 is SNEGSKA (reference sequence). This CDR3 comprises 10 residues. CDR3 sequence reads: CSAMSDEQFF. The CDR3 region has the DNA TGCAGTGCTATGAGCGATGAGCAGTTCTTC.

This clonotype has ten or more counts. The V call is TRBV20-1, the J call TRBJ2-7; 13 nucleotides align to TRBD2. There are 14 residues in the CDR3. The ends lost 1 base at V and 7 bases at J; junction bases unmatched: 4. Germline V gives CDR1 DFQATT, CDR2 SNEGSKA (reference sequence). DNA of the CDR3: TGCAGTGCTAGAGGGACTAGCGGGAGTGATGAGCAGTACTTC. Protein: CSARGTSGSDEQYF.

V and J are TRBV24-1 and TRBJ2-1; a weak D match, TRBD1 (6 bases). The CDR3 runs to 15 residues. CDR1 and CDR2 from the germline V gene are KGHDR and SFDVKD. The germline V and J ends were trimmed by 4 bases and 9 bases, with 18 bases remaining between them. The CDR3 sequence is CATSEESTGRGEQFF. The CDR3 coding sequence is TGTGCCACCAGTGAGGAATCCACAGGGAGAGGTGAGCAGTTCTTC.

This clonotype has a handful of counts. The genes are TRBV20-1 and TRBJ2-7; D may correspond to TRBD1 or TRBD2 (6 bases each). From germline, CDR1 is DFQATT and CDR2 SNEGSKA (reference sequence). This CDR3 comprises 15 residues. Between the trimmed V and J ends, which lost 3 bases and 2 bases, there was a span of 17 bases. CDR3 bases: TGCAGTGCTAGGGGGGCGGGACAAAGAACCTACGAGCAGTACTTC. Translating it yields CSARGAGQRTYEQYF.

The chain links TRBV6-5 to TRBJ2-1; tentatively, D is TRBD1 (8 bases). CDR3 length: 15 residues. Germline V gene data show CDR1 as MNHEY and CDR2 as SVGAGI. V was shortened by 5 bases and J by 7 bases, with 18 bases between the two germline ends. The CDR3 sequence: CASSHRQGRVNEQFF. CDR3 nucleotide sequence: TGTGCCAGCAGTCACCGACAGGGGAGGGTGAATGAGCAGTTCTTC.

The chain employs TRBV4-2 and TRBJ2-3; maybe TRBD2 (5 bases). The CDR3 sequence is 17 residues long. The V end lost 0 bases, the J end lost 3 bases, and 16 bases lay between the germline ends. CDR1 and CDR2 (germline): LGHNA, YNFKEQ. The CDR3 spells CASSQESGRWRTDTQYF. The CDR3 nucleotides read TGTGCCAGCAGCCAAGAGTCTGGACGGTGGAGGACAGATACGCAGTATTTT.

The V call is TRBV7-2, the J call TRBJ2-7, with 7 positions matching TRBD1. V shed 3 bases, J shed 2 bases, and the junction held 4 bases outside the gene matches. The germline gives CDR1 SGHTA, CDR2 FQGNSA. The CDR3 contains 14 residues. CDR3 sequence: CASSLPGGPYEQYF. The CDR3 nucleotides read TGTGCCAGCAGCTTGCCAGGGGGTCCCTACGAGCAGTACTTC.

This clonotype was counted many times. CDR3 sequence (DNA): TGCGCCAGCAGCTTGGGGGCCCAAGACAGGTTGAGCACTGAAGCTTTCTTT. Translation gives CASSLGAQDRLSTEAFF. V and J are TRBV5-1 and TRBJ1-1; possible D gene TRBD1, 6 bases. Germline V gene data show CDR1 as SGHRS and CDR2 as YFSETQ. The CDR3 extends over 17 amino acids. Trimming stripped 0 bases from V and 4 bases from J, with 19 bases between.

This clonotype was recorded many times. The V call is TRBV5-1, the J call TRBJ2-6; perhaps TRBD2 as D (6 bases). The CDR3 is made up of 18 amino acids. Germline-derived CDR1 and CDR2 are SGHRS and YFSETQ. Trimming pared 3 bases from V and 1 base from J, leaving 17 bases between. The CDR3 loop is CASSWDGGLRSGANVLTF. The CDR3 bases are TGCGCCAGCAGCTGGGACGGGGGTCTCAGATCTGGGGCCAACGTCCTGACTTTC.

This clonotype has ten or more counts. The chain carries TRBV28 and TRBJ2-7; D is unclear. The V gene's germline CDR1 is MDHEN and CDR2 SYDVKM. The CDR3 spans 12 residues. With 5 bases removed from V and 7 bases from J, the gap between germline ends came to 12 bases. CDR3 residues: CASSERSREQYF. CDR3 DNA: TGTGCCAGCAGTGAGAGATCGAGGGAGCAGTACTTC. The entire variable domain, with the rest obtained from reference TRBV28 and TRBJ2-7, is as follows: DVKVTQSSRYLVKRTGEKVFLECVQDMDHENMFWYRQDPGLGLRLIYFSYDVKMKEKGDIPEGYSVSREKKERFSLILESASTNQTSMYLCASSERSREQYFGPGTRLTVT.

The chain employs TRBV10-2 and TRBJ2-7; TRBD1 or TRBD2 may be the D gene (5 bases each). CDR1 and CDR2 from the germline V gene are WSHSY and SAAADI. V was clipped by 5 bases and J by 3 bases, with 20 bases between them. The CDR3 covers 16 residues. The CDR3 loop reads CASSPGTATVDYEQYF. CDR3 in DNA: TGCGCCAGCAGTCCCGGGACGGCTACGGTGGACTACGAGCAGTACTTC.

This clonotype was seen more than once but under ten times. The chain employs TRBV20-1 and TRBJ2-3, with 8 bases aligning to TRBD2. CDR1 and CDR2 (germline): DFQATT, SNEGSKA (reference sequence). CDR3 length: 14 residues. The V segment lost 5 bases and the J segment 5 bases; nucleotides outside the gene matches: 9. The DNA for the CDR3 is TGCAGTGCTCTAACTAGCGGTCGGGAAGATACGCAGTATTTT. As protein: CSALTSGREDTQYF.

This clonotype was recorded many times. This chain uses TRBV7-2 with TRBJ1-5; D is possibly TRBD1 (5 bases). CDR1 and CDR2 from the germline V gene are SGHTA and FQGNSA. CDR3 size: 15 residues. V lost 1 base, J lost 4 bases, and 11 bases lay in between. The CDR3 sequence: CASSLGAGRNQPQHF. In DNA form, the CDR3 reads TGTGCCAGCAGCTTAGGGGCAGGGAGGAATCAGCCCCAGCATTTT.

This clonotype showed up many times. The gene calls are TRBV5-1 and TRBJ2-1, with D possibly being TRBD2 (5 bases). The V gene's germline CDR1 is SGHRS and CDR2 YFSETQ. The CDR3 has 14 amino acids. Trimming cost V 0 bases and J 6 bases, with 10 bases left between them. The CDR3 is CASSLVVGSNEQFF. CDR3 coding DNA: TGCGCCAGCAGCTTGGTCGTAGGGAGCAATGAGCAGTTCTTC.

This clonotype was detected a few times. V is TRBV6-2 or TRBV6-3 and J is TRBJ1-1; D is ambiguous. The CDR3 sequence is 20 residues long. Germline CDR1 and CDR2: MNHEY and SVGEGT. The V end was cut by 4 bases, the J end by 0 bases, with 27 bases between. The CDR3 DNA is TGTGCCAGCAGTTCCGGGCTGGGCAGTTCTCTAATAACCATGAACACTGAAGCTTTCTTT. Its protein is CASSSGLGSSLITMNTEAFF.

This clonotype was counted ten times or more. The V call is TRBV6-5, the J call TRBJ2-2; no definite D call. The germline V and J ends were trimmed by 0 bases and 1 base, with 3 bases remaining between them. Germline-derived CDR1 and CDR2 are MNHEY and SVGAGI. The CDR3 length is 14 residues. The CDR3 DNA reads TGTGCCAGCAGTTACTCTCAGAACACCGGGGAGCTGTTTTTT. It encodes CASSYSQNTGELFF.

This clonotype was counted between two and nine times. The chain uses TRBV12-3 or TRBV12-4 and TRBJ2-1, with 8 bases lining up with TRBD2. Trimming at V came to 6 bases and at J to 7 bases, leaving 8 bases not matched to a gene. There are 14 residues in the CDR3. The CDR3: CASRLGLGGNEQFF. The CDR3 DNA follows: TGTGCCAGCAGACTGGGACTAGGGGGTAATGAGCAGTTCTTC.

This clonotype has at least ten counts. The V gene is TRBV5-5, the J gene TRBJ2-4; the D is unclear. CDR3 length: 14 amino acids. In germline, CDR1 is SGHKS, CDR2 YYEKEE (reference sequence). V was shortened by 2 bases and J by 8 bases, with 14 bases between the two germline ends. The CDR3 coding sequence is TGTGCCAGCAGCTTAACGGCTGTGGCGGACATTCAGTACTTC. The encoded protein is CASSLTAVADIQYF.

The chain recombines TRBV12-3 or TRBV12-4 with TRBJ1-1; no definite D call. Trimming shortened V by 2 bases and J by 6 bases, and 10 bases separated the two germline ends. The CDR3 covers 13 residues. In DNA form, the CDR3 reads TGTGCCAGCAGTTTACGAGGGAGGGCTGAAGCTTTCTTT. Translating gives CASSLRGRAEAFF.

This clonotype has only a few counts. V and J are TRBV3-1 and TRBJ2-1; D is tentatively TRBD1 or TRBD2 (6 bases each). Between the trimmed V and J ends, which lost 4 bases and 9 bases, there was a span of 16 bases. CDR1 and CDR2 (germline): LGHDT, YNNKEL (reference sequence). The CDR3 spans 14 residues. In DNA form, the CDR3 reads TGTGCCAGCAGCCTACGGGGGCTCTACGGTGAGCAGTTCTTC. This translates into CASSLRGLYGEQFF.

The genes are TRBV27 and TRBJ1-2; no clear D gene. The V gene's germline CDR1 is MNHEY and CDR2 SMNVEV (reference sequence). The CDR3 is 16 amino acids. The V gene lost 2 bases and the J gene lost 2 bases, with 15 bases spanning the gap. Written as DNA, the CDR3 is TGTGCCAGCAGTTTAGGTGGTTCGAGGGCCAACTATGGCTACACCTTC. Encoded protein: CASSLGGSRANYGYTF.

This clonotype was seen a few times. This chain links TRBV5-1 with TRBJ2-7; 9 nucleotides line up with TRBD2. Germline lookup yields CDR1 SGHRS and CDR2 YFSETQ. The CDR3 loop spans 17 amino acids. V shed 3 bases, J shed 4 bases, and the junction held 14 bases outside the gene matches. CDR3 residues: CASSSPGDSGSLYEQYF. The CDR3 DNA sequence: TGCGCCAGCAGCTCGCCTGGGGATAGCGGGAGTCTGTACGAGCAGTACTTC.

This clonotype was seen repeatedly, ten times or more. V is TRBV11-1 and J is TRBJ2-1, with D uncertain. The germline V gene encodes CDR1 SGHAT and CDR2 FQDESV (reference sequence). The CDR3 has 14 amino acids. Deletions cut 1 base from V and 7 bases from J, with 11 bases between. DNA for the CDR3: TGTGCCAGCAGCTTAGATGTACTGGGGAATGAGCAGTTCTTC. Protein sequence: CASSLDVLGNEQFF. Filled out from reference TRBV11-1 and TRBJ2-1, the complete variable domain reads EAEVAQSPRYKITEKSQAVAFWCDPISGHATLYWYRQILGQGPELLVQFQDESVVDDSQLPKDRFSAERLKGVDSTLKIQPAELGDSAMYLCASSLDVLGNEQFFGPGTRLTVL.

At least ten counts were recorded for this clonotype. This chain connects TRBV4-3 to TRBJ2-1; possible D gene TRBD2, 5 bases. This CDR3 spans 17 amino acids. Germline CDR1 is LGHNA and CDR2 is YSLEER. Trimming took 0 bases from V and 3 from J, leaving 15 bases between them. CDR3 in amino acids: CASSQDITGRVYNEQFF. CDR3 DNA sequence: TGCGCCAGCAGCCAAGATATAACGGGAAGGGTCTACAATGAGCAGTTCTTC.

The V gene is TRBV5-1, the J gene TRBJ2-7; 11 bases map to TRBD1. Unmatched junction bases numbered 9, after V lost 4 bases and J lost 6 bases. The CDR3 has 15 amino acids. CDR1 is SGHRS and CDR2 is YFSETQ in the germline V gene. In DNA, the CDR3 is TGCGCCAGCAGCCCGTGGACAGGGGGCCTGGGCGAGCAGTACTTC. As protein: CASSPWTGGLGEQYF.

V and J are TRBV5-6 and TRBJ2-1, with 7 nucleotides matching TRBD2. Unmatched junction bases numbered 6, after V lost 0 bases and J lost 15 bases. CDR1 and CDR2 (germline): SGHDT, YYEEEE. The CDR3 covers 12 residues. CDR3 sequence (DNA): TGTGCCAGCAGCTTGGTCGAGCGGGACCCGTTCTTC. Its protein is CASSLVERDPFF.